The clone carrying this T cell receptor beta chain was picked up a small number of times. What it recognizes is unknown. This CDR3 is 13 amino acids long. Looked up from germline, CDR1 is MGHRA and CDR2 is YSYEKL. V was pared by 3 bases and J by 6 bases, with 9 bases between. The data originate from a study of beta chain features in type 1 diabetes. The investigators reverse transcribed all of the isolated RNA, so they sequenced expressed TCRB transcripts. TCRdb's copy holds only in-frame clones and misses some; the assay was immunoSEQ multiplex PCR. Among around 170,000 clones listed, about 9% were seen once. Regarding the study as a whole: Moderate yet significant TCRB CDR3 shortening was seen in Type 1 diabetes patients in all four CD4+ subsets. Researchers reported that naive, central memory and Treg TCRB repertoires appeared more similar in patients than in healthy donors.

The origin of this receptor is a woman younger than 45 with type 1 diabetes. Sequencing was carried out using central memory CD4+ T cells from blood. The rearrangement joins TRBV4-1 to TRBJ2-1, with D uncertain. CDR3 amino acids: CASSQLGANEQFF. In nucleotides, the CDR3 is TGCGCCAGCAGCCAGCTAGGAGCCAATGAGCAGTTCTTC.